Shown below are 29 T cell receptor beta chains from a single sample sequenced in a study of blood T cell repertoires in COVID-19. Clones were sequenced by immunoSEQ multiplex PCR, and TCRdb holds only the in-frame ones, with some missing. The sample contains approximately 470,000 clones, approximately 83% of which appear only once. The specimen sequenced was peripheral blood. The source of these receptors is a human donor in a cohort sampled during active COVID-19.

The chain uses TRBV5-1 and TRBJ2-4; D is unresolved. The CDR3 length is 15 residues. Germline CDR1 SGHRS, CDR2 YFSETQ. Trimming removed 2 bases from V and 2 bases from J, with 11 bases in between. CDR3 bases: TGCGCCAGCAGCTTAGGCCGAGGAACCAAAAACATTCAGTACTTC. Translating gives CASSLGRGTKNIQYF.

This rearrangement joins TRBV9 to TRBJ1-4; TRBD1 is a possible D gene (5 bases). This CDR3 region has 13 residues. V was pared by 3 bases and J by 2 bases, with 5 bases between. CDR1 and CDR2 (germline): SGDLS, YYNGEE. In DNA, the CDR3 is TGTGCCAGCAGCGACAGGACTAATGAAAAACTGTTTTTT. It translates to CASSDRTNEKLFF.

The chain employs TRBV5-5 and TRBJ2-1; perhaps TRBD2 as D (7 bases). Germline V CDR1 and CDR2: SGHKS, YYEKEE (reference sequence). Trimming shortened V by 2 bases and J by 4 bases, and 13 bases separated the two germline ends. The CDR3 loop spans 15 amino acids. The CDR3 loop reads CASSLGGESYNEQFF. The CDR3 bases are TGTGCCAGCAGCTTAGGGGGGGAATCTTACAATGAGCAGTTCTTC.

The chain carries TRBV5-1 and TRBJ1-2; TRBD1 is a possible D gene (6 bases). This CDR3 spans 13 amino acids. Germline CDR1 and CDR2: SGHRS and YFSETQ. Trimming removed 2 bases at V and 8 bases at J, with 13 bases between. The CDR3 spells CASSFQGNYGYTF. CDR3 coding DNA: TGCGCCAGCAGCTTTCAGGGGAATTACGGCTACACCTTC.

The CDR3, as DNA: TGTGCCAGCAGCCAAGATCCAGGGGATAATTCACCCCTCCACTTT. Translating gives CASSQDPGDNSPLHF. V and J are TRBV4-2 and TRBJ1-6; maybe TRBD1 (6 bases). Germline lookup yields CDR1 LGHNA and CDR2 YNFKEQ. Trimming stripped 0 bases from V and 5 bases from J, with 8 bases between. This CDR3 is 15 amino acids long.

The genes are TRBV7-8 and TRBJ2-1, with D maybe TRBD1 (6 bases). The CDR3 has 16 residues. Germline CDR1 SGHVS, CDR2 FQNEAQ. The V and J ends lost 4 bases and 3 bases respectively, with 16 bases between them. DNA for the CDR3: TGTGCCAGCAGCTCAATTCGAATGGACAGCTACAATGAGCAGTTCTTC. Amino acid sequence: CASSSIRMDSYNEQFF.

This clone was observed once. This chain links TRBV9 with TRBJ1-2; 8 bases line up with TRBD1. This CDR3 comprises 14 residues. The ends lost 4 bases at V and 2 bases at J; junction bases unmatched: 4. In germline, CDR1 is SGDLS, CDR2 YYNGEE. CDR3 loop: CASSRDRSNYGYTF. CDR3 DNA: TGTGCCAGCAGCAGGGACAGGTCGAACTATGGCTACACCTTC.

In DNA form, the CDR3 reads TGCACCAGCAGCCATCCCGGGACTAGGTGCGAGCAGTACTTC. Residues: CTSSHPGTRCEQYF. The chain combines TRBV1 with TRBJ2-7; the DNA was not used to check the table's D call, TRBD2. TRBV1 is described as a pseudogene. CDR3 size: 14 residues.

The V and J genes are TRBV3-1 (or the pseudogene TRBV3-2) and TRBJ2-1; 11 nucleotides align to TRBD2. Germline CDR1 is LGHDT and CDR2 is YNNKEL (reference sequence). CDR3 length: 19 residues. The V gene end was trimmed by 0 bases and the J gene end by 7 bases; junction bases not matched to a gene: 14. CDR3 in amino acids: CASSQDRSSGRAMGNEQFF. The CDR3 bases are TGTGCCAGCAGCCAAGATAGAAGTAGCGGGAGGGCCATGGGGAATGAGCAGTTCTTC.

V is TRBV25-1 and J is TRBJ2-7, with D uncertain. The length of the CDR3 is 15 residues. The germline CDR1 and CDR2 sequences are MGHDK and SYGVNS. The ends were cut back, 1 base at V and 2 bases at J, with 12 bases in the middle. CDR3 region: CASSESGGVPYEQYF. The CDR3 DNA sequence: TGTGCCAGCAGTGAATCTGGCGGAGTTCCCTACGAGCAGTACTTC.

This chain joins TRBV7-3 and TRBJ2-1, with TRBD2 identical over 9 bases. The CDR3 consists of 15 residues. Unmatched junction bases numbered 3, after V lost 3 bases and J lost 3 bases. Germline loops: CDR1 SGHTA, CDR2 FQGTGA. Here the CDR3 reads CASSLQTSGYNEQFF. CDR3 coding DNA: TGTGCCAGCAGCTTGCAGACTAGCGGCTACAATGAGCAGTTCTTC.

The V gene is TRBV7-3, the J gene TRBJ2-5; TRBD2 matches 8 bases. With V trimmed by 6 bases and J by 5 bases, 8 bases remained unmatched. This CDR3 region has 14 residues. CDR1 SGHTA and CDR2 FQGTGA come from the germline V gene. The CDR3 nucleotides are TGTGCCAGCAGTTACCTCGGGGGGGCGGAGACCCAGTACTTC. This sequence encodes CASSYLGGAETQYF.

V usage is TRBV9 and J usage is TRBJ2-1, with 11 positions matching TRBD2. J lost 6 bases, V lost 3 bases, and 5 bases had no gene match. Germline V gives CDR1 SGDLS, CDR2 YYNGEE. The CDR3 has 15 residues. The CDR3 loop reads CASSGGLAESNEQFF. The CDR3 DNA reads as TGTGCCAGCAGCGGGGGACTAGCGGAGTCCAATGAGCAGTTCTTC. The complete variable domain, with remaining parts taken from reference TRBV9 and TRBJ2-1, reads DSGVTQTPKHLITATGQRVTLRCSPRSGDLSVYWYQQSLDQGLQFLIQYYNGEERAKGNILERFSAQQFPDLHSELNLSSLELGDSALYFCASSGGLAESNEQFFGPGTRLTVL.

The V call is TRBV30, the J call TRBJ2-1; D is possibly TRBD1 (6 bases). The CDR3 has 12 residues. Deletions cut 2 bases from V and 13 bases from J, with 15 bases between. CDR1 and CDR2 (germline): GTSNPN, SVGIG (reference sequence). CDR3 nucleotide sequence: TGTGCCTGGAGTTTACTGGACAGATCTCAGTTCTTC. Amino acid sequence: CAWSLLDRSQFF. Supplemented by reference TRBV30 and TRBJ2-1, the full variable domain reads SQTIHQWPATLVQPVGSPLSLECTVEGTSNPNLYWYRQAAGRGLQLLFYSVGIGQISSEVPQNLSASRPQDRQFILSSKKLLLSDSGFYLCAWSLLDRSQFFGPGTRLTVL.

This chain uses TRBV18 with TRBJ2-1; TRBD2 agrees at 10 bases. V trimming: 3 bases; J trimming: 7 bases; junction bases outside the gene matches: 9. Per the germline V gene, CDR1 is KGHSH and CDR2 is LQKENI. CDR3 size: 16 residues. The CDR3 reads CASSPFLAGGGNEQFF. The CDR3 bases are TGTGCCAGCTCACCCTTTTTAGCGGGAGGCGGAAATGAGCAGTTCTTC.

This clone was seen once. The chain combines TRBV7-3 with TRBJ2-4, with D maybe TRBD2 (7 bases). Deletions cut 2 bases from V and 3 bases from J, with 11 bases between. Germline CDR1 is SGHTA and CDR2 is FQGTGA. The CDR3 length is 15 residues. CDR3 DNA sequence: TGTGCCAGCAGCTTAGGGGGGGCCGGCAAAAACATTCAGTACTTC. This codes for CASSLGGAGKNIQYF. Full variable domain (missing parts from reference TRBV7-3 and TRBJ2-4): GAGVSQTPSNKVTEKGKYVELRCDPISGHTALYWYRQSLGQGPEFLIYFQGTGAADDSGLPNDRFFAVRPEGSVSTLKIQRTERGDSAVYLCASSLGGAGKNIQYFGAGTRLSVL.

The genes are TRBV6-6 and TRBJ1-5, with D tentatively TRBD1 (5 bases). V shed 5 bases and J shed 4 bases, with 15 bases lying between them. CDR1 is MNHNY and CDR2 is SVGAGI in the germline V gene (reference sequence). The CDR3 runs 15 residues. The CDR3 reads CASSVSGAGNQPQHF. The CDR3 nucleotides are TGTGCCAGCAGTGTGAGTGGGGCCGGGAATCAGCCCCAGCATTTT.

V and J are TRBV7-3 and TRBJ2-2; TRBD2 matches 9 bases. Germline V gene lookup returns CDR1 SGHTA and CDR2 FQGTGA. The CDR3 sequence is 18 residues long. J lost 4 bases, V lost 1 base, and 10 bases had no gene match. This CDR3 reads CASSLSLGREGFTGELFF. The CDR3 coding sequence is TGTGCCAGCAGCTTAAGTTTGGGGCGGGAGGGCTTCACCGGGGAGCTGTTTTTT.

This clone has just a few counts. This chain joins TRBV21-1 and TRBJ2-7; no DNA check was done on the table's D call, TRBD2. TRBV21-1 is tagged as a pseudogene. The CDR3 consists of 16 residues. This CDR3 reads CASSKVSGTPPGEQYF. DNA for the CDR3: TGTGCCAGCAGCAAAGTATCAGGGACTCCGCCTGGCGAGCAGTACTTC.

As for this clone: The sample carries other DNA sequences with the same CDR3. The chain is built from TRBV9 and TRBJ2-3; D may be TRBD2 (6 bases). CDR3 size: 16 residues. Germline CDR1 and CDR2: SGDLS and YYNGEE. Trimming pared 0 bases from V and 2 bases from J, leaving 13 bases between. Here the CDR3 reads CASSVVGGGNTDTQYF. The CDR3 region has the DNA TGTGCCAGCAGCGTAGTGGGGGGAGGAAACACAGATACGCAGTATTTT.

The chain is built from TRBV5-1 and TRBJ2-3; 7 nucleotides agree with TRBD2. In germline, CDR1 is SGHRS, CDR2 YFSETQ. This CDR3 comprises 17 residues. The ends lost 0 bases at V and 2 bases at J; junction bases unmatched: 9. The CDR3 coding sequence is TGCGCCAGCAGCTTGGGGGTGGCTAGCGGCTTCACAGATACGCAGTATTTT. The encoded protein is CASSLGVASGFTDTQYF.

The genes are TRBV7-6 and TRBJ2-7, with a possible D match to TRBD2 (7 bases). V was cut by 7 bases and J by 5 bases, with 15 bases left in between. The CDR3 extends over 13 amino acids. CDR1 is SGHVS and CDR2 is FNYEAQ in the germline V gene. The CDR3 nucleotides read TGTGCCAGCACCCACGGGGGGCACGACGAGCAGTACTTC. This encodes CASTHGGHDEQYF.

The chain combines TRBV20-1 with TRBJ2-7; tentative D call: TRBD1 (8 bases). This CDR3 spans 16 amino acids. Trimming cost V 3 bases and J 1 base, with 19 bases left between them. CDR1 is DFQATT, CDR2 SNEGSKA, per germline (reference sequence). This chain's CDR3 is CSASAPNRGGSYEQYF. The CDR3 DNA follows: TGCAGTGCTAGTGCCCCCAACAGGGGGGGGTCCTACGAGCAGTACTTC.

The chain links TRBV11-2 to TRBJ1-1; 7 nucleotides line up with TRBD1. V gave up 5 bases and J gave up 8 bases; unmatched junction bases: 8. Germline CDR1 and CDR2: SGHAT and FQNNGV. The CDR3 has 13 amino acids. The CDR3 sequence: CASSLRGTEEAFF. CDR3 in DNA: TGTGCCAGCAGCCTCCGCGGGACAGAGGAAGCTTTCTTT.

This chain links TRBV19 with TRBJ1-1; D uncertain. The CDR3 runs 13 residues. The germline V gene has CDR1 LNHDA and CDR2 SQIVND (reference sequence). The germline V and J ends were trimmed by 6 bases and 3 bases, with 11 bases remaining between them. The CDR3 spells CASRLTRDTEAFF. The CDR3 DNA is TGTGCCAGTAGGTTGACGCGGGACACTGAAGCTTTCTTT.

This clone was seen a single time. The chain is built from TRBV12-3 or TRBV12-4 and TRBJ2-7; maybe TRBD1 (6 bases). Deletions cut 4 bases from V and 4 bases from J, with 11 bases between. CDR3 length equals 13 residues. CDR3 sequence: CASSSGTPYEQYF. The DNA for the CDR3 is TGTGCCAGCAGTTCCGGGACACCTTACGAGCAGTACTTC.

In regard to this clone: Other nucleotide sequences from this sample produce the same CDR3. The chain uses TRBV5-1 and TRBJ1-5; 9 bases line up with TRBD1. There are 14 residues in the CDR3. V lost 4 bases to trimming and J lost 4 bases; unmatched junction nucleotides: 3. The germline gives CDR1 SGHRS, CDR2 YFSETQ. The chain's CDR3 is CASSIGQGNQPQHF. CDR3 sequence (DNA): TGCGCCAGCAGCATAGGACAGGGGAATCAGCCCCAGCATTTT.

The chain uses TRBV9 and TRBJ1-2; TRBD1 matches 7 bases. The CDR3 length is 14 residues. V lost 2 bases to trimming and J lost 8 bases; unmatched junction nucleotides: 9. The germline CDR1 and CDR2 sequences are SGDLS and YYNGEE. CDR3: CASSVGTGAGGYTF. The CDR3 nucleotides read TGTGCCAGCAGCGTGGGAACAGGGGCGGGCGGCTACACCTTC.

This chain joins TRBV19 and TRBJ2-5, with TRBD1 matching 11 bases. The CDR3 has 13 amino acids. J was trimmed by 4 bases and V by 9 bases; bases with no gene match: 4. In germline, CDR1 is LNHDA, CDR2 SQIVND (reference sequence). CDR3: CASSGTGGETQYF. The CDR3 nucleotides read TGTGCCAGCTCTGGGACAGGGGGAGAGACCCAGTACTTC.